These 22 T cell receptor beta chains were sequenced from one sample in a study of cytomegalovirus exposure and HLA in healthy donors. 60 Vbeta and 13 Jbeta primers were used in PCR. Method: immunoSEQ multiplex PCR; TCRdb's copy keeps in-frame clones and lacks some. The table records about 200,000 clones, about 76% of them present only once. Material: PBMCs. The source is a male donor in good health and CMV-seropositive.

This clone was observed a few times. The chain couples TRBV29-1 to TRBJ1-4; 11 nucleotides match TRBD1. The ends lost 4 bases at V and 8 bases at J; junction bases unmatched: 3. The V gene's germline CDR1 is SQVTM and CDR2 ANQGSEA. This CDR3 has 13 residues. The CDR3 loop is CSVAGTGGEKLFF. CDR3 nucleotides: TGCAGCGTTGCCGGGACAGGGGGAGAAAAACTGTTTTTT.

The V gene is TRBV19, the J gene TRBJ2-2, with 11 bases that match TRBD1. CDR3 length equals 15 residues. V was clipped by 5 bases and J by 4 bases; unmatched bases: 3. Germline assignment: CDR1 LNHDA and CDR2 SQIVND (reference sequence). The CDR3 DNA reads as TGTGCCAGTAGTTCCGGGACAGGGGGCACCGGGGAGCTGTTTTTT. This codes for CASSSGTGGTGELFF.

The gene calls are TRBV13 and TRBJ2-1; TRBD2 aligns across 11 bases. Germline V gives CDR1 PRHDT, CDR2 FYEKMQ (reference sequence). The CDR3 spans 14 residues. Trimming took 5 bases from V and 5 from J; bases not matched to a gene: 2. The CDR3 DNA reads as TGTGCCAGCAGCATTAGCGGGAGGGACAATGAGCAGTTCTTC. Protein: CASSISGRDNEQFF.

V usage is TRBV14 and J usage is TRBJ2-7; 9 bases are shared with TRBD1. This CDR3 is built from 16 residues. V was pared by 0 bases and J by 1 base, with 4 bases of the junction left unmatched. In germline, CDR1 is SGHDN, CDR2 FVKESK. CDR3 nucleotides: TGTGCCAGCAGCCAAGAGGCGGGACAGGGTTCCTACGAGCAGTACTTC. It yields the protein CASSQEAGQGSYEQYF. The variable domain in full, completed from reference TRBV14 and TRBJ2-7, reads EAGVTQFPSHSVIEKGQTVTLRCDPISGHDNLYWYRRVMGKEIKFLLHFVKESKQDESGMPNNRFLAERTGGTYSTLKVQPAELEDSGVYFCASSQEAGQGSYEQYFGPGTRLTVT.

The V and J genes are TRBV6-4 and TRBJ2-2; D is undetermined. CDR3 length: 13 residues. Deletions cut 6 bases from V and 3 bases from J, with 8 bases between. Germline-derived CDR1 and CDR2 are MRHNA and SNTAGT. The CDR3 loop reads CASSNSYTGELFF. CDR3 nucleotide sequence: TGTGCCAGCAGCAACAGTTACACCGGGGAGCTGTTTTTT.

The genes are TRBV7-2 and TRBJ2-5; 8 bases line up with TRBD2. The closer fit of TRBJ2-7 to the DNA end suggests the J call may be wrong. The CDR3 has 13 residues. Germline V CDR1 and CDR2: SGHTA, FQGNSA. The CDR3 sequence is CASSFGGGYEQYF. CDR3 in DNA: TGTGCCAGCAGCTTCGGGGGGGGATACGAGCAGTACTTC.

This clone was detected a few times. The gene calls are TRBV7-9 and TRBJ1-5; D is uncertain. Deletions cut 4 bases from V and 0 bases from J, with 7 bases between. Germline V gene data show CDR1 as SEHNR and CDR2 as FQNEAQ (reference sequence). This CDR3 contains 14 residues. The CDR3 sequence: CASSSSNSNQPQHF. In DNA form, the CDR3 reads TGTGCCAGCAGCTCGAGTAATAGCAATCAGCCCCAGCATTTT. Combining the CDR3 with reference TRBV7-9 and TRBJ1-5 gives the whole variable domain DTGVSQNPRHKITKRGQNVTFRCDPISEHNRLYWYRQTLGQGPEFLTYFQNEAQLEKSRLLSDRFSAERPKGSFSTLEIQRTEQGDSAMYLCASSSSNSNQPQHFGDGTRLSIL.

V gene TRBV9 combines with J gene TRBJ2-2, with a weak D call TRBD2 (6 bases). Trimming pared 5 bases from V and 6 bases from J, leaving 11 bases between. Looked up from germline, CDR1 is SGDLS and CDR2 is YYNGEE. This CDR3 is 13 amino acids long. CDR3 coding DNA: TGTGCCAGCAGTGCGGGGTTATCCGGGGAGCTGTTTTTT. Its protein product is CASSAGLSGELFF. Together with reference TRBV9 and TRBJ2-2, the CDR3 gives the full variable domain: DSGVTQTPKHLITATGQRVTLRCSPRSGDLSVYWYQQSLDQGLQFLIQYYNGEERAKGNILERFSAQQFPDLHSELNLSSLELGDSALYFCASSAGLSGELFFGEGSRLTVL.

Details on this clone: One end of the junction is discordant with germline, which a read error may explain. This chain links TRBV7-9 with TRBJ2-2; tentatively, D is TRBD1 (6 bases). The V gene's germline CDR1 is SEHNR and CDR2 FQNEAQ (reference sequence). The CDR3 is 15 residues long. The CDR3 region has the DNA TGTTCCAGCAGCCTCCCCAGGGGAGACACCGGGGAGCTGTTTTTT. This translates into CSSSLPRGDTGELFF.

The chain couples TRBV10-3 to TRBJ2-3; a possible D gene is TRBD2 (6 bases). The CDR3 covers 12 residues. V lost 11 bases, J lost 2 bases, and 11 bases lay in between. CDR1 and CDR2 (germline): ENHRY, SYGVKD. The DNA of the CDR3 is TGTGCCGTCGGGACTTTCACAGATACGCAGTATTTT. As protein: CAVGTFTDTQYF.

The rearrangement joins TRBV5-1 to TRBJ2-3, with D hard to call. V lost 3 bases, J lost 0 bases, and 11 bases lay in between. CDR1 and CDR2 (germline): SGHRS, YFSETQ. This CDR3 spans 15 amino acids. The CDR3 sequence: CASSSHQTSTDTQYF. The CDR3 bases are TGCGCCAGCAGCTCCCACCAAACTAGCACAGATACGCAGTATTTT.

The genes are TRBV4-3 and TRBJ1-4; D is uncertain. The germline CDR1 and CDR2 sequences are LGHNA and YSLEER. The CDR3 covers 15 residues. Trimming shortened V by 1 base and J by 7 bases, and 13 bases separated the two germline ends. The CDR3 loop is CASSQVPGLGEKLFF. For the CDR3, the DNA is TGCGCCAGCAGCCAAGTTCCGGGGTTAGGTGAAAAACTGTTTTTT.

This clone was counted a single time. The DNA of the CDR3 is TGTGCCAGCAGTTACCTAGGGGGAGCCCAAGAGACCCAGTACTTC. Translating gives CASSYLGGAQETQYF. V is TRBV6-5 and J is TRBJ2-5; weak D call: TRBD1 (6 bases). Trimming shortened V by 2 bases and J by 1 base, and 11 bases separated the two germline ends. Germline V gene sequence: CDR1 MNHEY, CDR2 SVGAGI. CDR3 length equals 15 residues.

This chain connects TRBV7-9 to TRBJ2-1; TRBD2 matches 9 bases. The CDR3 spans 16 residues. Germline CDR1 SEHNR, CDR2 FQNEAQ (reference sequence). V shed 3 bases and J 12 bases; nucleotides not matched to a gene: 15. The CDR3 region is CASSFSAGGAGEGQFF. The CDR3 nucleotides are TGTGCCAGCAGCTTCTCGGCGGGAGGGGCAGGGGAGGGGCAGTTCTTC.

V gene TRBV27 combines with J gene TRBJ2-3, with D maybe TRBD2 (7 bases). The CDR3 loop spans 15 amino acids. In germline, CDR1 is MNHEY, CDR2 SMNVEV (reference sequence). Trimming removed 10 bases at V and 5 bases at J, with 22 bases between. The DNA for the CDR3 is TGTGCCACGGAAGGTCGGGGGGCAGGTGAAGATACGCAGTATTTT. It specifies CATEGRGAGEDTQYF.

CDR3 nucleotides: TGTGCCAGCAGCATCCAGACCCGACAGGGGGGAGATACGCAGTATTTT. It encodes CASSIQTRQGGDTQYF. This chain uses TRBV7-2 with TRBJ2-3; 9 bases are a match to TRBD1. The germline CDR1 and CDR2 sequences are SGHTA and FQGNSA. This CDR3 is 16 amino acids long. The ends lost 5 bases at V and 5 bases at J; junction bases unmatched: 11.

The chain links TRBV10-3 to TRBJ1-5; D might be TRBD1 (6 bases). V was trimmed by 6 bases and J by 3 bases, leaving 12 bases between them. In germline, CDR1 is ENHRY, CDR2 SYGVKD. The CDR3 runs 14 residues. DNA for the CDR3: TGTGCCATCAGCCAGGACAGCGACAATCAGCCCCAGCATTTT. This sequence encodes CAISQDSDNQPQHF.

The chain has TRBV4-2 and TRBJ1-2, with a possible D match to TRBD1 (5 bases). The V end was cut by 1 base, the J end by 3 bases, with 12 bases between. The germline gives CDR1 LGHNA, CDR2 YNFKEQ. The CDR3 extends over 15 amino acids. This chain's CDR3 is CASSQGAGLDYGYTF. DNA for the CDR3: TGTGCCAGCAGCCAAGGAGCGGGGCTTGACTATGGCTACACCTTC.

The chain links TRBV5-6 to TRBJ1-2; TRBD1 matches 10 bases. Per the germline V gene, CDR1 is SGHDT and CDR2 is YYEEEE. The ends lost 5 bases at V and 7 bases at J; junction bases unmatched: 8. This CDR3 contains 14 residues. The CDR3 loop reads CASRHGTGAPGYTF. Written as DNA, the CDR3 is TGTGCCAGCAGACATGGGACAGGGGCCCCTGGCTACACCTTC.

The chain has TRBV7-3 and TRBJ2-3, with D perhaps TRBD1 (6 bases). Trimming cost V 4 bases and J 2 bases, with 16 bases left between them. The CDR3 loop spans 16 amino acids. Germline assignment: CDR1 SGHTA and CDR2 FQGTGA. In DNA, the CDR3 is TGTGCCAGCAGCTACAGGGTTGAGTCTACCACAGATACGCAGTATTTT. The encoded protein is CASSYRVESTTDTQYF.

The sample holds one count of this clone. The V and J genes are TRBV6-1 and TRBJ2-7, with TRBD2 as a possible D gene (5 bases). In germline, CDR1 is MNHNS, CDR2 SASEGT. The CDR3 length is 16 residues. The V and J ends lost 1 base and 0 bases respectively, with 13 bases between them. The CDR3 DNA reads TGTGCCAGCAGTGAAGGGGGAGCCTACCTCTCCTACGAGCAGTACTTC. Translated, it gives CASSEGGAYLSYEQYF.

The chain joins TRBV7-9 to TRBJ2-7, with D maybe TRBD1 (6 bases). The length of the CDR3 is 13 residues. V gave up 0 bases and J gave up 4 bases, with 7 bases separating them. Germline V gene sequence: CDR1 SEHNR, CDR2 FQNEAQ (reference sequence). Written as DNA, the CDR3 is TGTGCCAGCAGCTTAGCCCAGGGGTACGAGCAGTACTTC. Its protein is CASSLAQGYEQYF. Looking up the rest from reference TRBV7-9 and TRBJ2-7 gives the full variable domain: DTGVSQNPRHKITKRGQNVTFRCDPISEHNRLYWYRQTLGQGPEFLTYFQNEAQLEKSRLLSDRFSAERPKGSFSTLEIQRTEQGDSAMYLCASSLAQGYEQYFGPGTRLTVT.